This T cell receptor (beta chain) was observed in a study of shared clonotypes between healthy human individuals. Sequencing was performed with immunoSEQ multiplex PCR; in TCRdb, only in-frame clones are kept and a portion is missing. Of about 2,200,000 clones listed, about 93% are singletons. Germline CDR1 reads MGHRA; CDR2 reads YSYEKL. After removal of 1 base from V and 1 base from J, the junction contained 11 bases not matched to a gene. The CDR3 contains 20 residues. Cells designated naive CD8 were CD45RO-negative and were positively selected for CCR7, with terminally differentiated effector memory CD45RA+ cells excluded.

The rearrangement joins TRBV4-1 to TRBJ2-1; 12 nucleotides match TRBD1. Specimen: naive CD8+ T cells from PBMCs. The clonotype was recovered from a man between 18 and 29 years old in good health. Some clones in this sample may be carry-over from other donors' samples. For the CDR3, the DNA is TGCGCCAGCAGCCAAGTCCGCCGGGACAGGGGGCCGAGGTCCTACAATGAGCAGTTCTTC. This gives the protein CASSQVRRDRGPRSYNEQFF.